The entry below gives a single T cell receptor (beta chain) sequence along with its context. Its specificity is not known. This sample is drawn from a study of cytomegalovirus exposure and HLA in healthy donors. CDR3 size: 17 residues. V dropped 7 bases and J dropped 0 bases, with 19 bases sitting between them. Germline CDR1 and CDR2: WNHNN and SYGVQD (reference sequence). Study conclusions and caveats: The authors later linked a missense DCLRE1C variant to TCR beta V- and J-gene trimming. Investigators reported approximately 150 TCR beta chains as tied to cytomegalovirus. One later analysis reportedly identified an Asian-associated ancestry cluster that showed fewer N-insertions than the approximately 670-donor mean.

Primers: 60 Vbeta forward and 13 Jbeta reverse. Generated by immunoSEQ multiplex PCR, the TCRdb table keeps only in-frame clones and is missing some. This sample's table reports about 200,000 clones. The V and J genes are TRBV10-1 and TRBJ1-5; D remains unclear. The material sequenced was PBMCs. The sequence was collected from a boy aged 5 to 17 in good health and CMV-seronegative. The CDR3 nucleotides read TGCGCCAGCAACCTCACCCGGGAGGTACATAGCAATCAGCCCCAGCATTTT. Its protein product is CASNLTREVHSNQPQHF.